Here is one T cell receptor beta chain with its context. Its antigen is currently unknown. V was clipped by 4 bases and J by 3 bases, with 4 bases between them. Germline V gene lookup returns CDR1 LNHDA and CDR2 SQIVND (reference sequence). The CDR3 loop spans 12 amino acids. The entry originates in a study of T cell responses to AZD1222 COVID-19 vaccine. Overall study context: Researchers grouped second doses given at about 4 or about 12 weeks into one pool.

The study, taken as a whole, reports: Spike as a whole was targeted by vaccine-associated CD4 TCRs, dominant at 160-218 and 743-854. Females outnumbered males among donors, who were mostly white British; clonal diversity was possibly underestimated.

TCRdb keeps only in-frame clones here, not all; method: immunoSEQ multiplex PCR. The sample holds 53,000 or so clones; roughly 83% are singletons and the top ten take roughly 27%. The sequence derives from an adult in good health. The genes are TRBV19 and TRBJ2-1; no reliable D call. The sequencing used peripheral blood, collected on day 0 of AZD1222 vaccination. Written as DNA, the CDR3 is TGTGCCAGTAGTAAGGACTACAATGAGCAGTTCTTC. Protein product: CASSKDYNEQFF. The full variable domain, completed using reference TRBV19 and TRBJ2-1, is DGGITQSPKYLFRKEGQNVTLSCEQNLNHDAMYWYRQDPGQGLRLIYYSQIVNDFQKGDIAEGYSVSREKKESFPLTVTSAQKNPTAFYLCASSKDYNEQFFGPGTRLTVL.